This T cell receptor beta chain derives from a study of a mutant IDH1 vaccine in newly diagnosed glioma. Germline assignment: CDR1 MNHNY and CDR2 SVGAGI (reference sequence). The CDR3 is 16 amino acids. The V end lost 2 bases, the J end lost 6 bases, and 18 bases lay between the germline ends. The sample's time point: baseline, week 1 (first vaccination visit). Sample treatment: pre-vaccination baseline after standard-of-care therapy. Assay used: immunoSEQ multiplex PCR; TCRdb lists only in-frame clones, some missing. This sample has fewer than 100,000 clones, with 70% to 90% found just once. The sequence came from a woman aged 50 to 65 with glioma. This specimen was PBMCs, taken from a glioma patient treated with radiotherapy, temozolomide or both. This rearrangement joins TRBV6-6 to TRBJ2-3, with D maybe TRBD1 (6 bases). The CDR3 sequence: CASSYLSGRDTDTQYF. The CDR3 nucleotides read TGTGCCAGCAGTTACCTCAGCGGCCGGGACACGGATACGCAGTATTTT.